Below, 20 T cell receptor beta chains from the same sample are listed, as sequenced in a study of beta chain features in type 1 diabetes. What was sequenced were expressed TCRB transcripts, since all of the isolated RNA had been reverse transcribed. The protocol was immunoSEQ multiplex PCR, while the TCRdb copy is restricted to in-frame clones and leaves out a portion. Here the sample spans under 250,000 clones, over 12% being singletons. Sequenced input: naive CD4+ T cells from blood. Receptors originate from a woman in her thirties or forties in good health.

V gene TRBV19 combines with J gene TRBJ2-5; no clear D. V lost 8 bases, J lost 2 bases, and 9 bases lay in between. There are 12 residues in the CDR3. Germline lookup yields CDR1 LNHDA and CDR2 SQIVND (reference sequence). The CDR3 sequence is CASSRGQETQYF. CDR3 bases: TGTGCCAGTTCCCGAGGTCAAGAGACCCAGTACTTC.

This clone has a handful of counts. CDR3 amino acids: CSVLTPNYEQYF. The CDR3 DNA follows: TGCAGCGTCCTTACACCGAACTACGAGCAGTACTTC. The chain couples TRBV29-1 to TRBJ2-7, with unresolved D. Trimming took 6 bases from V and 3 from J, leaving 12 bases between them. Germline CDR1 is SQVTM and CDR2 is ANQGSEA. This CDR3 spans 12 amino acids.

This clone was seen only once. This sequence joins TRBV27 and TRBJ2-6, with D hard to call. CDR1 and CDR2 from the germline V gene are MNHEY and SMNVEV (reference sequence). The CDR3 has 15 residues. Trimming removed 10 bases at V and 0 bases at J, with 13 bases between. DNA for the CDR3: TGTGCCACCGGAACAGCCCGCTCTGGGGCCAACGTCCTGACTTTC. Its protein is CATGTARSGANVLTF.

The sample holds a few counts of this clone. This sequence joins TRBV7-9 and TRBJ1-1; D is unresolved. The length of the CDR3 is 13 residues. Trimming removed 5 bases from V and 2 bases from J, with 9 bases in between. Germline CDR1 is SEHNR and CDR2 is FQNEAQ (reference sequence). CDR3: CASSLTVNTEAFF. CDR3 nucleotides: TGTGCCAGCAGCCTGACTGTCAACACTGAAGCTTTCTTT.

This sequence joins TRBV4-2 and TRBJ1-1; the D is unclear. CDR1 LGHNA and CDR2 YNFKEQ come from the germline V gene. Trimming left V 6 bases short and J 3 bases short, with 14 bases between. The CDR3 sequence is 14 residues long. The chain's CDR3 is CASRKPSEDTEAFF. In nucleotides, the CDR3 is TGTGCCAGCAGGAAGCCCTCGGAGGACACTGAAGCTTTCTTT.

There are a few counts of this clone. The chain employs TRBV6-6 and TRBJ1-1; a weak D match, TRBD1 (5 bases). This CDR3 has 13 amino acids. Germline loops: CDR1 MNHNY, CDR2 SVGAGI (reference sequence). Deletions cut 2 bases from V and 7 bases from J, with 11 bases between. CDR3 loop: CASSYRQGYEAFF. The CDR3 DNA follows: TGTGCCAGCAGTTACCGGCAGGGCTATGAAGCTTTCTTT.

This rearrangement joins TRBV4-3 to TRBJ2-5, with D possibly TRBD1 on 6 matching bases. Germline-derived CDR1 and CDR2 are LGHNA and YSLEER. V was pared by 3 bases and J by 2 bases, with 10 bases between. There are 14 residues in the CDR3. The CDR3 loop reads CASSHQTGQETQYF. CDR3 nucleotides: TGCGCCAGCAGCCATCAGACAGGTCAAGAGACCCAGTACTTC.

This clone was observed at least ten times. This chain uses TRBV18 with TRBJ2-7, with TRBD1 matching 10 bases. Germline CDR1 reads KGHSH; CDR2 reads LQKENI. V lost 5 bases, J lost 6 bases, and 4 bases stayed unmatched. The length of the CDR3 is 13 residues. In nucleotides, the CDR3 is TGTGCCAGCTCAAGACAGGGGGCTGGCGAGCAGTACTTC. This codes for CASSRQGAGEQYF.

Written as DNA, the CDR3 is TGTGCCAGTAGTATCTCGGGAAGGGTGGACTATGGCTACACCTTC. It encodes CASSISGRVDYGYTF. The chain has TRBV19 and TRBJ1-2, with D unclear. CDR1 and CDR2 (germline): LNHDA, SQIVND (reference sequence). Trimming removed 3 bases from V and 3 bases from J, with 14 bases in between. The CDR3 is 15 amino acids.

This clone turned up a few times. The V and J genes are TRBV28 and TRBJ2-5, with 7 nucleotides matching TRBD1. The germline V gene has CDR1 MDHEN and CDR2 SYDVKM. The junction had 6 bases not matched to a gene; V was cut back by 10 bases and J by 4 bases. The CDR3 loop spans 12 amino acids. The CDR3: CAIGPGGETQYF. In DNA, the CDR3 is TGTGCCATTGGGCCAGGGGGAGAGACCCAGTACTTC.

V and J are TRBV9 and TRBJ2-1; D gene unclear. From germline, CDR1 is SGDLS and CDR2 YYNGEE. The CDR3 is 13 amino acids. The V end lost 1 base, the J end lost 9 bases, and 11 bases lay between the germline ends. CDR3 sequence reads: CASSVRLVGEQFF. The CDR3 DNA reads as TGTGCCAGCAGCGTAAGATTAGTTGGTGAGCAGTTCTTC.

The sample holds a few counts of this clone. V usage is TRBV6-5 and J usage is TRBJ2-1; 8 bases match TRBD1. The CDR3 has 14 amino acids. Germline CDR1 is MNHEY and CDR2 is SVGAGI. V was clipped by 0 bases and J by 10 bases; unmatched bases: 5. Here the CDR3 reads CASSYSRTGREQFF. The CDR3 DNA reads TGTGCCAGCAGTTACTCGAGGACAGGGCGAGAGCAGTTCTTC.

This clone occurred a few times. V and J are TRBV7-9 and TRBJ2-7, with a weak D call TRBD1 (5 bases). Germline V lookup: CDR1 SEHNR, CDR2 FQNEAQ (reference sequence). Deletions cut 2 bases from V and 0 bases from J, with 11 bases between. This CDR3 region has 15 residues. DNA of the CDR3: TGTGCCAGCAGCTTACTCCAGGGCGGCTCCTACGAGCAGTACTTC. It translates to CASSLLQGGSYEQYF.

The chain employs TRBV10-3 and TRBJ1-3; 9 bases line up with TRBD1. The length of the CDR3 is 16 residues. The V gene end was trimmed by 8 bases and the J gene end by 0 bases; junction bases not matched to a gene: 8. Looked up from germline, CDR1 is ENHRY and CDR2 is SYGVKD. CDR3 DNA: TGTGCCATCGAGGGACAGGGTTTCCCCTCTGGAAACACCATATATTTT. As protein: CAIEGQGFPSGNTIYF.

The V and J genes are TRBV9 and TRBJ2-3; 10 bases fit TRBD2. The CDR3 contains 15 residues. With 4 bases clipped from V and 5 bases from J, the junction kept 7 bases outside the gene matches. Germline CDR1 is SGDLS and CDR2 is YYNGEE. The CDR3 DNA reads TGTGCCAGCAGCTCCCAGCGGGGGGGCATAGATACGCAGTATTTT. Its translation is CASSSQRGGIDTQYF.

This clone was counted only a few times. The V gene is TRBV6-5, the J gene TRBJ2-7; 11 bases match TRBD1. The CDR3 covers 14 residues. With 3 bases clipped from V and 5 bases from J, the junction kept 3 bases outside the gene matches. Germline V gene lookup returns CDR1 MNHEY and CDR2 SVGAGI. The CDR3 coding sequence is TGTGCCAGCAGTTATGGACAGGGGGCAAACGAGCAGTACTTC. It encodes CASSYGQGANEQYF.

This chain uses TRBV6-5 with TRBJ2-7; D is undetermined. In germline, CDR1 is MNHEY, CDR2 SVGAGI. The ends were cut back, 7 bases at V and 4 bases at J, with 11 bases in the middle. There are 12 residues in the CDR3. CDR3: CASMGHRYEQYF. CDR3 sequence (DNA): TGTGCCAGCATGGGCCATAGATACGAGCAGTACTTC.

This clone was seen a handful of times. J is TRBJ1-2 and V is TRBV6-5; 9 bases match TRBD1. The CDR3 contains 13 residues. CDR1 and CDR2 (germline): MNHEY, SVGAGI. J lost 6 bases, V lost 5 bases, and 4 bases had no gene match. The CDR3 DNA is TGTGCCAGCAGTCTGCGGACAGGGGATGGCTACACCTTC. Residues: CASSLRTGDGYTF.

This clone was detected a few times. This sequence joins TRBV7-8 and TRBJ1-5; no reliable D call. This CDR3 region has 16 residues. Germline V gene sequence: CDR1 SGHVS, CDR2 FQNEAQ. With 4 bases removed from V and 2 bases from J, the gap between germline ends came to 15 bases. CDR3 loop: CASSSPGGIGNQPQHF. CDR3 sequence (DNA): TGTGCCAGCAGCTCCCCCGGCGGGATCGGCAATCAGCCCCAGCATTTT.

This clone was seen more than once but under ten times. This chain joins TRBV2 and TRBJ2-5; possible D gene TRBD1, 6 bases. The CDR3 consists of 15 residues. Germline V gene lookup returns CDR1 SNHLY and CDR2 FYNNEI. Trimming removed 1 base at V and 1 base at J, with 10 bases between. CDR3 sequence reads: CASSEGRGFQETQYF. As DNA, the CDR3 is TGTGCCAGCAGTGAAGGCAGGGGATTCCAAGAGACCCAGTACTTC.